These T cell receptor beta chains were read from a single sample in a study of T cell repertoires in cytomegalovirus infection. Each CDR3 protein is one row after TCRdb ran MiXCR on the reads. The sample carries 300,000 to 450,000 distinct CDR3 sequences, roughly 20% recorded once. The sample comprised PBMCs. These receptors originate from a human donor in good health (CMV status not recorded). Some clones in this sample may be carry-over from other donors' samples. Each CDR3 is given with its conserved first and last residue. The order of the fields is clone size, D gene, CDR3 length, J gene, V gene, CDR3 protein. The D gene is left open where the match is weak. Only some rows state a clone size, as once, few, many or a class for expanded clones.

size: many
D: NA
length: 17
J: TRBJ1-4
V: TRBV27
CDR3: CASSQGIPQIFNEKLFF

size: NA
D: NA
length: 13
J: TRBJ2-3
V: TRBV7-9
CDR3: CASSFSGADTQYF

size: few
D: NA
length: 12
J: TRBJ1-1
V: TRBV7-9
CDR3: CASSLERSEAFF

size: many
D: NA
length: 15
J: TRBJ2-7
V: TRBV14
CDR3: CASSQDTGSDYEQYF

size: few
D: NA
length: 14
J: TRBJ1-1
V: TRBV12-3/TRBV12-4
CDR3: CASRIQLIDTEAFF

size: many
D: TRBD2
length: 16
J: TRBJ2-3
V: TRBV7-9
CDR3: CASSLGAGRITDTQYF

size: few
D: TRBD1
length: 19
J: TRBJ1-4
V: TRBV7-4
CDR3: CASSLARQGRRTTNEKLFF

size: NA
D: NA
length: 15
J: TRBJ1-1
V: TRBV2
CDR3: CASTPIGISNTEAFF

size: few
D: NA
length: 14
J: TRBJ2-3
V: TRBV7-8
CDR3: CASRPWGLSDTQYF

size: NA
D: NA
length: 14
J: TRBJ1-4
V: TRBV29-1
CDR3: CSVEDLGQNEKLFF

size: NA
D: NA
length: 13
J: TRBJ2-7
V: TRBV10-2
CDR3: CASSESGLGEQCF

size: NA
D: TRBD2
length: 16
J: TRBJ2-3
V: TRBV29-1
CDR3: CSVTGTSGVVTDTQYF